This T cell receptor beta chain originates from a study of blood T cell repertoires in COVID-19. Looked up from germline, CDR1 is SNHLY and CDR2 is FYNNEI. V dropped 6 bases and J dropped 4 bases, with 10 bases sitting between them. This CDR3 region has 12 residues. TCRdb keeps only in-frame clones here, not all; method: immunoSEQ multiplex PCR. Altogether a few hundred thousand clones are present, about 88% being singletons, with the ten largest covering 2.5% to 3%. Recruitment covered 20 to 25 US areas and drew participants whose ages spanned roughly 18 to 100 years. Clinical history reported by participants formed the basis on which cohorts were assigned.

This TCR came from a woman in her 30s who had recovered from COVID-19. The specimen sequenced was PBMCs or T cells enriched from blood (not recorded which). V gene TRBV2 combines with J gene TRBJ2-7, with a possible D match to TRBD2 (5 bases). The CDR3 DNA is TGTGCCAGCAGGACGGACTTGTACGAGCAGTACTTC. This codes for CASRTDLYEQYF. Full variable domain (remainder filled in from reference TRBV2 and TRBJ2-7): EPEVTQTPSHQVTQMGQEVILRCVPISNHLYFYWYRQILGQKVEFLVSFYNNEISEKSEIFDDQFSVERPDGSNFTLKIRSTKLEDSAMYFCASRTDLYEQYFGPGTRLTVT.